The 22 T cell receptor beta chains below were found in one sample sequenced in a study of CD8 T cells in Susac syndrome. An amount of RNA that ranged from about 0.45 to 1 ug was reverse transcribed with random hexamers. Each CDR3 protein is one row after TCRdb ran MiXCR on the immunoSEQ multiplex PCR reads. Of about 140,000 distinct CDR3 sequences listed, 90% to 95% are singletons. The sample comprised CD4+ T cells from PBMCs. These receptors all stem from a human donor with multiple sclerosis.

The V and J genes are TRBV4-1 and TRBJ2-7, with 10 bases identical to TRBD2. This CDR3 contains 14 residues. V gave up 2 bases and J gave up 6 bases; unmatched junction bases: 4. Per the germline V gene, CDR1 is MGHRA and CDR2 is YSYEKL. This CDR3 is CASSQLAGVREQYF. The CDR3 nucleotides read TGCGCCAGCAGCCAACTAGCGGGAGTCCGCGAGCAGTACTTC.

The chain uses TRBV5-4 and TRBJ2-7, with a possible D match to TRBD2 (6 bases). Germline V gene lookup returns CDR1 SGHNT and CDR2 YYREEE (reference sequence). V dropped 4 bases and J dropped 6 bases, with 14 bases sitting between them. The CDR3 runs to 13 residues. CDR3 sequence (DNA): TGTGCCAGCAGCCTTCGCGGGGTGACCGAGCAGTACTTC. Protein: CASSLRGVTEQYF.

Written as DNA, the CDR3 is TGTGCCACCAGTGATCAGGGACGGACCGACCAGCCCCAGCATTTT. Encoded protein: CATSDQGRTDQPQHF. The chain couples TRBV24-1 to TRBJ1-5; D possibly corresponds to TRBD1 (5 bases). V was shortened by 3 bases and J by 7 bases, with 15 bases between the two germline ends. Germline loops: CDR1 KGHDR, CDR2 SFDVKD. The CDR3 consists of 15 residues.

The chain links TRBV28 to TRBJ2-1; TRBD2 matches 8 bases. Losses at the gene ends were 6 bases for V and 6 bases for J; bases not matched to a gene: 7. The CDR3 extends over 14 amino acids. CDR1 and CDR2 (germline): MDHEN, SYDVKM. The DNA for the CDR3 is TGTGCCAGCAGACCCGGGGGGGCGATCAATGAGCAGTTCTTC. It is translated as CASRPGGAINEQFF.

The V gene is TRBV27, the J gene TRBJ2-7; 10 bases match TRBD1. The CDR3 length is 18 residues. V gave up 6 bases and J gave up 1 base; unmatched junction bases: 15. The germline V gene encodes CDR1 MNHEY and CDR2 SMNVEV (reference sequence). CDR3: CASRPLITGTGESYEQYF. The CDR3, as DNA: TGTGCCAGCAGGCCTCTTATCACCGGGACAGGGGAGTCCTACGAGCAGTACTTC.

This chain joins TRBV24-1 and TRBJ1-2; 7 bases line up with TRBD1. Germline trimming cut 3 bases from V and 8 bases from J; bases unmatched to any gene: 14. This CDR3 contains 16 residues. Per the germline V gene, CDR1 is KGHDR and CDR2 is SFDVKD. CDR3 in amino acids: CATSDPKTGTRDGYTF. The CDR3 region has the DNA TGTGCCACCAGTGATCCGAAGACAGGGACACGTGACGGCTACACCTTC.

The rearrangement uses TRBV28 and TRBJ2-4; a weak D match, TRBD1 (5 bases). The germline V and J ends were trimmed by 6 bases and 3 bases, with 9 bases remaining between them. CDR1 MDHEN and CDR2 SYDVKM come from the germline V gene. The CDR3 is made up of 13 amino acids. The CDR3 reads CASSQGGKNIQYF. The DNA for the CDR3 is TGTGCCAGCAGCCAGGGCGGCAAAAACATTCAGTACTTC.

The chain combines TRBV19 with TRBJ2-7; 11 nucleotides align to TRBD1. Trimming took 5 bases from V and 5 from J; bases not matched to a gene: 8. Germline lookup yields CDR1 LNHDA and CDR2 SQIVND (reference sequence). The CDR3 is 15 residues long. In DNA form, the CDR3 reads TGTGCCAGTAGTTTCGGGACAGGGGGAAGGAACGAGCAGTACTTC. This gives the protein CASSFGTGGRNEQYF.

The chain joins TRBV2 to TRBJ2-1; no reliable D call. From germline, CDR1 is SNHLY and CDR2 FYNNEI. This CDR3 comprises 11 residues. Between the trimmed V and J ends, which lost 1 base and 14 bases, there was a span of 9 bases. CDR3 bases: TGTGCCAGCAGTGAAGACAGAGTGGAGTTCTTC. As protein: CASSEDRVEFF.

V and J are TRBV20-1 and TRBJ2-3; D possibly matches TRBD1 or TRBD2 (6 bases each). Trimming cost V 6 bases and J 4 bases, with 23 bases left between them. CDR3 length: 16 amino acids. The germline gives CDR1 DFQATT, CDR2 SNEGSKA (reference sequence). The CDR3 DNA reads as TGCAGTGCCAGTTCCCCTCTTAGGGGGGCCCCAGATACGCAGTATTTT. This codes for CSASSPLRGAPDTQYF.

The chain couples TRBV29-1 to TRBJ2-5; the D gene is possibly TRBD2 (6 bases). V lost 2 bases and J 13 bases, leaving 11 bases between the germline ends. The germline gives CDR1 SQVTM, CDR2 ANQGSEA. The CDR3 has 10 amino acids. CDR3 residues: CSVERDSLYF. Here the CDR3 DNA reads TGCAGCGTTGAAAGGGACTCCCTGTACTTC.

This clonotype was observed a few times. This chain uses TRBV12-3 or TRBV12-4 with TRBJ1-2, with TRBD1 matching 9 bases. The CDR3 has 13 amino acids. The J segment lost 3 bases and the V segment lost 8 bases, leaving 4 bases of the junction unmatched. CDR3 nucleotides: TGTGCCAGCTCGGGACAGGGCTACTATGGCTACACCTTC. It specifies CASSGQGYYGYTF.

V is TRBV28 and J is TRBJ2-1; no clear D. This CDR3 has 15 residues. The germline CDR1 and CDR2 sequences are MDHEN and SYDVKM. V lost 3 bases and J lost 6, with 15 bases in between. The CDR3 region is CASSFLHGSRNEQFF. CDR3 nucleotides: TGTGCCAGCAGTTTCCTTCACGGCTCCCGCAATGAGCAGTTCTTC.

J is TRBJ1-5 and V is TRBV7-9; no reliable D call. The V end lost 4 bases, the J end lost 2 bases, and 24 bases lay between the germline ends. Germline CDR1 SEHNR, CDR2 FQNEAQ (reference sequence). This CDR3 is built from 19 residues. CDR3 protein: CASSYGPKSPPGGNQPQHF. CDR3 DNA sequence: TGTGCCAGCAGCTACGGACCTAAATCCCCGCCGGGCGGCAATCAGCCCCAGCATTTT.

The V gene is TRBV3-1, the J gene TRBJ2-7; D is perhaps TRBD1 (7 bases). Germline V gene sequence: CDR1 LGHDT, CDR2 YNNKEL (reference sequence). CDR3 length equals 15 residues. Trimming pared 4 bases from V and 6 bases from J, leaving 19 bases between. This CDR3 is CASSRGKKGAGEQYF. The CDR3 DNA sequence: TGTGCCAGCAGCCGCGGGAAAAAGGGGGCGGGCGAGCAGTACTTC.

The V call is TRBV4-3, the J call TRBJ1-5; no reliable D call. The CDR3 loop spans 15 amino acids. Trimming removed 0 bases at V and 5 bases at J, with 11 bases between. The germline V gene encodes CDR1 LGHNA and CDR2 YSLEER. CDR3 residues: CASSQERQNYQPQHF. The DNA of the CDR3 is TGCGCCAGCAGCCAAGAGAGGCAGAACTATCAGCCCCAGCATTTT.

The V call is TRBV20-1, the J call TRBJ2-3; TRBD1 matches 7 bases. The germline V gene encodes CDR1 DFQATT and CDR2 SNEGSKA (reference sequence). With V trimmed by 3 bases and J by 4 bases, 4 bases remained unmatched. The CDR3 extends over 13 amino acids. CDR3 loop: CSARRQGPDTQYF. CDR3 DNA sequence: TGCAGTGCTAGGAGACAGGGCCCAGATACGCAGTATTTT.

The rearrangement links TRBV27 to TRBJ2-1; tentative D call: TRBD2 (6 bases). CDR3 length: 11 amino acids. CDR1 is MNHEY, CDR2 SMNVEV, per germline (reference sequence). Trimming took 6 bases from V and 11 from J, leaving 11 bases between them. The DNA for the CDR3 is TGTGCCAGCAGCCGACTAGAGAAGCAGTTCTTC. This codes for CASSRLEKQFF.

Only one count was recorded for this clonotype. The rearrangement uses TRBV7-6 and TRBJ2-5; TRBD2 agrees at 11 bases. The J segment lost 5 bases and the V segment lost 5 bases, leaving 13 bases of the junction unmatched. Germline V gene sequence: CDR1 SGHVS, CDR2 FNYEAQ. The CDR3 loop spans 17 amino acids. The CDR3 sequence: CASSPSQLAGVYETQYF. CDR3 coding DNA: TGTGCCAGCAGCCCATCCCAACTAGCGGGGGTCTACGAGACCCAGTACTTC.

This chain joins TRBV9 and TRBJ1-2, with D possibly matching TRBD1 (5 bases). Deletions cut 0 bases from V and 2 bases from J, with 5 bases between. CDR1 is SGDLS and CDR2 is YYNGEE in the germline V gene. This CDR3 contains 13 residues. The CDR3 region has the DNA TGTGCCAGCAGCGTAGCAGGGAACTATGGCTACACCTTC. Its protein is CASSVAGNYGYTF.

The chain couples TRBV28 to TRBJ2-7, with TRBD1 matching over 11 bases. V was clipped by 5 bases and J by 4 bases; unmatched bases: 7. This CDR3 contains 15 residues. The V gene's germline CDR1 is MDHEN and CDR2 SYDVKM. The CDR3 DNA is TGTGCCAGCAGTACGTCCGGGACAGGGGGGTACGAGCAGTACTTC. It is translated as CASSTSGTGGYEQYF.

V gene TRBV20-1 combines with J gene TRBJ1-5, with D perhaps matching TRBD1 (6 bases). The length of the CDR3 is 16 residues. CDR1 and CDR2 from the germline V gene are DFQATT and SNEGSKA (reference sequence). Trimming removed 0 bases at V and 3 bases at J, with 15 bases between. CDR3 loop: CSARDPQGKVNQPQHF. CDR3 sequence (DNA): TGCAGTGCTAGAGATCCCCAGGGGAAGGTCAATCAGCCCCAGCATTTT.